The 17 T cell receptor beta chains below all came from one sample that was sequenced in a study of regulatory T cells in long-lasting Graves disease (dated by TCRdb to the early 2020s). Receptor libraries were prepared by multiplex PCR. Sequenced using an Illumina HiSeq 4000. TCR beta libraries were built with iRepertoire HTBI primers and Arm-PCR amplification of CDR3 regions. TCRdb trimmed public reads at Q25 via fastp, called clones via MiXCR and kept in-frame beta chains. CDR3 protein sequences are deduplicated, and each keeps its most common genes and DNA. The sample data list 370,000 or so distinct CDR3 sequences, and roughly 15% of these were observed just once. Together, the top ten hold roughly 21% of the sample. Reading the label with the study, this specimen's time point is: newly diagnosed GD, antithyroid drugs for less than 3 months. For both TCR sequencing and RNA sequencing, RNA was extracted from PBMCs in TRIzol.

These data also formed part of another study, on T cells in Graves' hyperthyroidism and ophthalmopathy.

The sequences come from peripheral blood mononuclear cells (PBMCs), collected at new diagnosis, from a patient treated with antithyroid drugs. The receptors were gathered from a woman between 18 and 29 years old with Graves disease. Donor details come from another sample of the same person, matched by shared clones.

V usage is TRBV14 and J usage is TRBJ2-7; a weak D match, TRBD1 (6 bases). From germline, CDR1 is SGHDN and CDR2 FVKESK. This CDR3 region has 16 residues. Trimming took off 0 bases at V and 0 bases at J, with 12 bases between the two ends. CDR3 protein: CASSQDWTAISYEQYF. The CDR3 DNA sequence: TGTGCCAGCAGCCAAGATTGGACAGCTATCTCCTACGAGCAGTACTTC. The full variable domain, rest sourced from reference TRBV14 and TRBJ2-7, is EAGVTQFPSHSVIEKGQTVTLRCDPISGHDNLYWYRRVMGKEIKFLLHFVKESKQDESGMPNNRFLAERTGGTYSTLKVQPAELEDSGVYFCASSQDWTAISYEQYFGPGTRLTVT.

This clonotype was found many times. CDR3 protein: CASTSGVTDTQYF. CDR3 in DNA: TGTGCCAGCACTAGCGGGGTCACAGATACGCAGTATTTT. The V and J genes are TRBV12-3 or TRBV12-4 and TRBJ2-3; 9 bases line up with TRBD2. The length of the CDR3 is 13 residues. The trim removed 7 bases at V and 2 bases at J, leaving 1 base unmatched.

This clonotype was found a few times. This rearrangement joins TRBV9 to TRBJ1-2; possible D gene TRBD1, 6 bases. V dropped 4 bases and J dropped 4 bases, with 14 bases sitting between them. This CDR3 region has 14 residues. Germline lookup yields CDR1 SGDLS and CDR2 YYNGEE. In DNA form, the CDR3 reads TGTGCCAGCAGCCCCCGCCAGGGGACCTATGGCTACACCTTC. Amino acids: CASSPRQGTYGYTF.

The chain couples TRBV19 to TRBJ2-7, with a tentative D call TRBD1 (5 bases). There are 13 residues in the CDR3. Per the germline V gene, CDR1 is LNHDA and CDR2 is SQIVND (reference sequence). Trimming shortened V by 3 bases and J by 5 bases, and 11 bases separated the two germline ends. CDR3: CASSMVARDEQYF. CDR3 coding DNA: TGTGCCAGTAGTATGGTAGCCAGGGACGAGCAGTACTTC.

There are many counts of this clonotype. The chain joins TRBV19 to TRBJ2-7; D possibly corresponds to TRBD1 (6 bases). The CDR3 loop spans 13 amino acids. The germline CDR1 and CDR2 sequences are LNHDA and SQIVND (reference sequence). Trimming removed 9 bases at V and 3 bases at J, with 15 bases between. The CDR3 spells CASSIQGSYEQYF. CDR3 DNA sequence: TGTGCCAGCAGCATACAGGGTAGCTACGAGCAGTACTTC.

The V and J genes are TRBV2 and TRBJ1-2, with 9 bases lining up with TRBD1. The CDR3 loop spans 15 amino acids. J gave up 6 bases and V 5 bases, and 10 bases lay outside the gene matches. Germline V gene lookup returns CDR1 SNHLY and CDR2 FYNNEI. CDR3 bases: TGTGCCAGCAGTTTGTCCGGGACAGGGAGGGATGGCTACACCTTC. Amino acid sequence: CASSLSGTGRDGYTF.

With respect to this clonotype: This likely reflects a read error, since a far larger clone is one base away. Here the CDR3 reads CAISPLSNQETQYF. The CDR3 bases are TGTGCCATCAGCCCCCTCAGCAACCAAGAGACCCAGTACTTC. The gene calls are TRBV10-3 and TRBJ2-5, with D unresolved. The germline CDR1 and CDR2 sequences are ENHRY and SYGVKD. This CDR3 has 14 residues. Trimming removed 6 bases at V and 0 bases at J, with 11 bases between.

A remark on this clonotype: A read error likely explains this, since a far larger clone differs by one base. The chain employs TRBV3-1 and TRBJ2-1; unclear D gene. The CDR3 runs to 15 residues. Germline V gives CDR1 LGHDT, CDR2 YNNKEL (reference sequence). The germline V and J ends were trimmed by 5 bases and 7 bases, with 18 bases remaining between them. The CDR3 loop is CASSTWTTTFNEQFF. The CDR3 coding sequence is TGTGCCAGCAGCACCTGGACGACCACCTTTAATGAGCAGTTCTTC.

In this sample, this clonotype turned up many times. The genes are TRBV2 and TRBJ2-7, with a weak D call TRBD1 (6 bases). V lost 1 base and J 4 bases, leaving 14 bases between the germline ends. Per germline, CDR1 SNHLY and CDR2 FYNNEI. The CDR3 length is 15 residues. CDR3 in amino acids: CASSEVNDRPYEQYF. In DNA form, the CDR3 reads TGTGCCAGCAGTGAAGTGAACGACAGGCCTTACGAGCAGTACTTC.

This clonotype was seen at least ten times. The chain combines TRBV2 with TRBJ2-7, with D tentatively TRBD1 (6 bases). V lost 9 bases, J lost 1 base, and 10 bases lay in between. Germline CDR1 and CDR2: SNHLY and FYNNEI. This CDR3 has 12 amino acids. The CDR3, as DNA: TGTGCCAGACAGGGTAAATCCTACGAGCAGTACTTC. Amino acid sequence: CARQGKSYEQYF.

This clonotype was found many times. The chain carries TRBV9 and TRBJ1-1, with a possible D match to TRBD1 (6 bases). This CDR3 contains 14 residues. V shed 3 bases and J shed 4 bases, with 13 bases lying between them. Per the germline V gene, CDR1 is SGDLS and CDR2 is YYNGEE. CDR3 loop: CASSGNRVGTEAFF. The CDR3 DNA follows: TGTGCCAGCAGCGGGAACAGGGTAGGCACTGAAGCTTTCTTT.

At least ten counts were recorded for this clonotype. The chain couples TRBV7-3 to TRBJ2-1; D is unresolved. V shed 7 bases and J shed 9 bases, with 16 bases lying between them. Germline V gene sequence: CDR1 SGHTA, CDR2 FQGTGA. The CDR3 extends over 13 amino acids. The DNA of the CDR3 is TGTGCCAGCACGATTGAAAGGCACGGTGAGCAGTTCTTC. This gives the protein CASTIERHGEQFF.

CDR3 region: CASTLSRNSPLHF. The CDR3, as DNA: TGTGCCAGTACCCTGTCCAGGAATTCACCCCTCCACTTT. The chain links TRBV19 to TRBJ1-6, with D hard to call. V gave up 7 bases and J gave up 7 bases, with 11 bases separating them. The CDR3 has 13 amino acids. Germline CDR1 is LNHDA and CDR2 is SQIVND (reference sequence).

Concerning this clonotype: No DNA is shown, since the ends of the CDR3 on it are uncertain; the CDR3 is the one TCRdb lists. V and J are TRBV11-2 and TRBJ2-1; TRBD1, the D gene given by the table, was not confirmed from the DNA. The CDR3 length equals 21 residues, ends included. CDR1 is SGHAT and CDR2 is FQNNGV in the germline V gene. CDR3 residues: CASSFYICSARDRGTNNEQFF.

This clonotype was counted once. The CDR3 nucleotides are TGTGCCACCAGTGATCCTGCTCGGACGTACAATGAGCAGTTCTTC. Amino acids: CATSDPARTYNEQFF. The chain couples TRBV24-1 to TRBJ2-1; D gene ambiguous. The CDR3 consists of 15 residues. V was pared by 3 bases and J by 4 bases, with 12 bases between. Germline-derived CDR1 and CDR2 are KGHDR and SFDVKD.

This clonotype came up many times. The chain carries TRBV11-2 and TRBJ1-2, with no clear D. The CDR3 totals 15 residues. With 3 bases removed from V and 8 bases from J, the gap between germline ends came to 19 bases. CDR1 is SGHAT and CDR2 is FQNNGV in the germline V gene. CDR3 residues: CASSLVGLIGVGYTF. The CDR3 region has the DNA TGTGCCAGCAGCTTGGTGGGGTTAATCGGTGTGGGCTACACCTTC.

For this clonotype: A much larger clone lies one base from this, so it may be a read error. CDR3 in DNA: TGCGCCAGCAGCTTGGAGGGTTTGAACACTGAAGCTTCCTTT. Translated, it gives CASSLEGLNTEASF. The chain links TRBV5-1 to TRBJ1-1; D remains ambiguous. Per the germline V gene, CDR1 is SGHRS and CDR2 is YFSETQ. The CDR3 loop spans 14 amino acids.